This TCR beta chain was sequenced during a study of cytomegalovirus exposure and HLA in healthy donors. This PCR relied on a set of 60 Vbeta primers and 13 Jbeta primers. Profiled with immunoSEQ multiplex PCR; TCRdb holds only in-frame clones, not every one. The sample includes hundreds of thousands of clones, less than 85% seen only once; the top ten take 0.6% to 0.7%. The TCR originated in a man between 18 and 35 years old in good health and CMV-seronegative. Sequences were obtained from PBMCs.

This CDR3 reads CASSFSRQGLGNQPQHF. In nucleotides, the CDR3 is TGTGCCAGCAGCTTCTCAAGACAGGGGCTTGGCAATCAGCCCCAGCATTTT. The gene calls are TRBV7-2 and TRBJ1-5; 8 bases fit TRBD1. CDR3 length: 17 amino acids. V lost 3 bases, J lost 2 bases, and 9 bases stayed unmatched. Per the germline V gene, CDR1 is SGHTA and CDR2 is FQGNSA.